The 25 T cell receptor beta chains below come from one sample, sequenced in a study of blood T cell repertoires in COVID-19. TCRdb keeps only in-frame clones here, not all; method: immunoSEQ multiplex PCR. The sample includes fewer than 250,000 clones, 85% seen only once; the top ten take around 6.4%. Sequenced sample: peripheral blood. The receptor set was obtained from an older woman with active or convalescent COVID-19.

The rearrangement links TRBV5-1 to TRBJ2-7, with D possibly TRBD2 on 7 matching bases. CDR3 length equals 14 residues. V lost 6 bases to trimming and J lost 7 bases, with 20 bases between them. The germline CDR1 and CDR2 sequences are SGHRS and YFSETQ. The CDR3 DNA reads as TGCGCCAGCACAACAACCCCGGGGGGCGGTGAGCAGTACTTC. Its translation: CASTTTPGGGEQYF.

The gene calls are TRBV3-1 (or the pseudogene TRBV3-2) and TRBJ1-2, with D perhaps TRBD1 (6 bases). V shed 0 bases and J shed 4 bases, with 12 bases lying between them. Looked up from germline, CDR1 is LGHDT and CDR2 is YNNKEL (reference sequence). This CDR3 contains 15 residues. The CDR3 region is CASSQDIRTVYGYTF. In DNA, the CDR3 is TGTGCCAGCAGCCAAGATATTAGGACAGTCTATGGCTACACCTTC.

The genes are TRBV6-5 and TRBJ2-3, with 8 bases matching TRBD2. Trimming removed 6 bases from V and 6 bases from J; junction bases left unmatched: 8. CDR1 MNHEY and CDR2 SVGAGI come from the germline V gene. CDR3 size: 14 residues. CDR3 residues: CASRVVVAGDTQYF. CDR3 DNA: TGTGCCAGCAGGGTGGTGGTAGCGGGGGATACGCAGTATTTT.

The chain joins TRBV6-1 to TRBJ1-2; TRBD1 matches 12 bases. Trimming took 2 bases from V and 7 from J; bases not matched to a gene: 14. Germline V gene sequence: CDR1 MNHNS, CDR2 SASEGT. The CDR3 has 18 residues. The CDR3 protein is CASSEIAGQGAPFSGYTF. The CDR3 DNA is TGTGCCAGCAGTGAAATAGCGGGACAGGGGGCTCCCTTCTCTGGCTACACCTTC.

This chain joins TRBV2 and TRBJ1-2, with 12 nucleotides matching TRBD1. V was clipped by 5 bases and J by 7 bases; unmatched bases: 5. This CDR3 has 14 amino acids. The V gene's germline CDR1 is SNHLY and CDR2 FYNNEI. The CDR3 bases are TGTGCCAGCAGTCAGGGACAGGGGGCGCGTGGCTACACCTTC. Its translation: CASSQGQGARGYTF.

The chain carries TRBV4-1 and TRBJ2-7; D possibly corresponds to TRBD1 (6 bases). Looked up from germline, CDR1 is MGHRA and CDR2 is YSYEKL. The CDR3 has 13 residues. V was shortened by 4 bases and J by 1 base, with 8 bases between the two germline ends. CDR3 sequence (DNA): TGCGCCAGCAGCCTAGGACAGTCCTACGAGCAGTACTTC. It yields the protein CASSLGQSYEQYF.

This chain connects TRBV3-1 (or the pseudogene TRBV3-2) to TRBJ1-2; D perhaps matches TRBD1 (6 bases). V shed 2 bases and J shed 3 bases, with 13 bases lying between them. Germline V gives CDR1 LGHDT, CDR2 YNNKEL (reference sequence). The CDR3 is 15 residues long. CDR3 region: CASSQFNRVDYGYTF. In DNA, the CDR3 is TGTGCCAGCAGCCAATTCAACAGGGTAGACTATGGCTACACCTTC.

The chain combines TRBV27 with TRBJ2-7, with TRBD1 identical over 7 bases. The CDR3 length is 13 residues. Germline V CDR1 and CDR2: MNHEY, SMNVEV (reference sequence). With V trimmed by 6 bases and J by 6 bases, 8 bases remained unmatched. The CDR3 here is CASRMTGYVEQYF. CDR3 bases: TGTGCCAGCAGAATGACAGGGTACGTCGAGCAGTACTTC.

This chain connects TRBV11-3 to TRBJ2-1; TRBD2 agrees at 11 bases. Looked up from germline, CDR1 is SGHNT and CDR2 is YENEEA. The junction had 7 bases not matched to a gene; V was cut back by 4 bases and J by 5 bases. The CDR3 runs to 16 residues. CDR3 sequence: CASSSLQLAGDNEQFF. The DNA of the CDR3 is TGTGCCAGCAGCTCCCTCCAACTAGCGGGGGACAATGAGCAGTTCTTC. Supplemented by reference TRBV11-3 and TRBJ2-1, the full variable domain reads EAGVVQSPRYKIIEKKQPVAFWCNPISGHNTLYWYLQNLGQGPELLIRYENEEAVDDSQLPKDRFSAERLKGVDSTLKIQPAELGDSAVYLCASSSLQLAGDNEQFFGPGTRLTVL.

The chain joins TRBV2 to TRBJ1-1; D not certain. Trimming pared 5 bases from V and 4 bases from J, leaving 11 bases between. The CDR3 has 13 residues. Germline loops: CDR1 SNHLY, CDR2 FYNNEI. CDR3 amino acids: CASSTNQITEAFF. The CDR3 DNA reads as TGTGCCAGCAGTACAAACCAGATCACTGAAGCTTTCTTT. The variable domain in full, with the rest retrieved from reference TRBV2 and TRBJ1-1, is EPEVTQTPSHQVTQMGQEVILRCVPISNHLYFYWYRQILGQKVEFLVSFYNNEISEKSEIFDDQFSVERPDGSNFTLKIRSTKLEDSAMYFCASSTNQITEAFFGQGTRLTVV.

This clone was counted only a few times. Compared with germline, one end of the junction differs, possibly owing to a read error. The J gene is TRBJ2-5, the V gene TRBV7-7; D is possibly TRBD2 (5 bases). The CDR3 extends over 15 amino acids. Germline V gives CDR1 SSHAT, CDR2 FNYEAQ (reference sequence). The CDR3 sequence is CASSPRTEVGETQYF. As DNA, the CDR3 is TGTGCTAGCAGCCCCCGGACTGAGGTCGGCGAGACCCAGTACTTC.

The J gene is TRBJ2-2, the V gene TRBV12-3 or TRBV12-4; D gene uncertain. The CDR3 has 13 amino acids. The ends were cut back, 1 base at V and 6 bases at J, with 6 bases in the middle. In nucleotides, the CDR3 is TGTGCCAGCAGTTTAGTATTGTCCGGGGAGCTGTTTTTT. The encoded protein is CASSLVLSGELFF.

This clone was observed a single time. The chain links TRBV6-6 to TRBJ1-2, with D uncertain. This CDR3 spans 13 amino acids. Germline values: CDR1 MNHNY, CDR2 SVGAGI (reference sequence). Trimming shortened V by 7 bases and J by 2 bases, and 11 bases separated the two germline ends. In DNA form, the CDR3 reads TGTGCCAGCACCTCCCCTAGGAACTATGGCTACACCTTC. It specifies CASTSPRNYGYTF.

This clone is a singleton in its sample. The V gene is TRBV9, the J gene TRBJ2-2, with D possibly TRBD1 on 5 matching bases. CDR1 SGDLS and CDR2 YYNGEE come from the germline V gene. Trimming took 2 bases from V and 1 from J, leaving 9 bases between them. The CDR3 runs 15 residues. The CDR3 protein is CASSVKQVNTGELFF. CDR3 DNA sequence: TGTGCCAGCAGCGTGAAACAGGTGAACACCGGGGAGCTGTTTTTT.

Only one count was recorded for this clone. This rearrangement joins TRBV5-1 to TRBJ1-1; 7 bases agree with TRBD1. V lost 4 bases to trimming and J lost 3 bases; unmatched junction nucleotides: 9. The CDR3 runs to 15 residues. The germline CDR1 and CDR2 sequences are SGHRS and YFSETQ. The CDR3 loop is CASSPTGLGDTEAFF. In nucleotides, the CDR3 is TGCGCCAGCAGCCCGACAGGGTTGGGGGACACTGAAGCTTTCTTT. Combining the CDR3 with reference TRBV5-1 and TRBJ1-1 gives the whole variable domain KAGVTQTPRYLIKTRGQQVTLSCSPISGHRSVSWYQQTPGQGLQFLFEYFSETQRNKGNFPGRFSGRQFSNSRSEMNVSTLELGDSALYLCASSPTGLGDTEAFFGQGTRLTVV.

The J gene is TRBJ2-5, the V gene TRBV6-5; perhaps TRBD2 as D (6 bases). With 2 bases removed from V and 6 bases from J, the gap between germline ends came to 16 bases. This CDR3 is built from 15 residues. Germline V gene data show CDR1 as MNHEY and CDR2 as SVGAGI. The CDR3 DNA reads TGTGCCAGCAGTTACCGCGGGGTGGGTTTTCAGACCCAGTACTTC. Protein: CASSYRGVGFQTQYF.

The rearrangement links TRBV6-5 to TRBJ1-2; 11 bases align to TRBD1. V lost 10 bases, J lost 8 bases, and 12 bases stayed unmatched. This CDR3 region has 14 residues. Looked up from germline, CDR1 is MNHEY and CDR2 is SVGAGI. The CDR3 is CATARGQGVEGYTF. In DNA form, the CDR3 reads TGTGCCACCGCTAGGGGACAGGGGGTCGAAGGCTACACCTTC.

The J gene is TRBJ2-7, the V gene TRBV7-2; 10 nucleotides agree with TRBD2. The CDR3 runs to 15 residues. Looked up from germline, CDR1 is SGHTA and CDR2 is FQGNSA. The V segment lost 1 base and the J segment 7 bases; nucleotides outside the gene matches: 7. The CDR3 reads CASSLVWTSGSEQYF. The CDR3 nucleotides are TGTGCCAGCAGCTTAGTCTGGACTAGCGGCTCTGAGCAGTACTTC.

The chain has TRBV5-4 and TRBJ2-6; 8 bases are shared with TRBD1. Trimming at V came to 4 bases and at J to 4 bases, leaving 7 bases not matched to a gene. Per germline, CDR1 SGHNT and CDR2 YYREEE (reference sequence). The CDR3 is 16 residues long. The CDR3, as DNA: TGTGCCAGCAGCCGTCAGGGGGCGGGCGGGGCCAACGTCCTGACTTTC. As protein: CASSRQGAGGANVLTF.

As to this clone: The same CDR3 arises from other DNA sequences in this sample as well. The V and J genes are TRBV19 and TRBJ1-3; weak D call: TRBD1 (5 bases). V was shortened by 7 bases and J by 0 bases, with 13 bases between the two germline ends. The V gene's germline CDR1 is LNHDA and CDR2 SQIVND (reference sequence). The CDR3 runs to 15 residues. The CDR3 DNA sequence: TGTGCCAGTACCAGAGGACACCTCTCTGGAAACACCATATATTTT. It specifies CASTRGHLSGNTIYF.

The V and J genes are TRBV5-1 and TRBJ1-1; D unresolved. Trimming shortened V by 4 bases and J by 3 bases, and 25 bases separated the two germline ends. Germline values: CDR1 SGHRS, CDR2 YFSETQ. CDR3 length equals 18 residues. The CDR3 DNA is TGCGCCAGCAGCCAGCCGAGCTGGGCGACCAAGGAGGACACTGAAGCTTTCTTT. It codes for CASSQPSWATKEDTEAFF.

The V gene is TRBV11-3, the J gene TRBJ2-7, with D unresolved. The CDR3 is 12 amino acids. Trimming removed 6 bases from V and 5 bases from J, with 11 bases in between. The V gene's germline CDR1 is SGHNT and CDR2 YENEEA. CDR3 loop: CASRRSAHEQYF. The CDR3 nucleotides are TGTGCCAGCAGACGGAGTGCCCACGAGCAGTACTTC.

Comments on this clone: One end of the junction does not line up with germline, which may come from a read error. The chain uses TRBV7-7 and TRBJ2-5, with 8 bases identical to TRBD1. The CDR3 totals 17 residues. CDR1 SSHAT and CDR2 FNYEAQ come from the germline V gene (reference sequence). CDR3 DNA: TGTGCTAGCAGCCTTCGCCAGGGGGCAGGGGGGCCCGAGACCCAGTACTTC. Protein: CASSLRQGAGGPETQYF.

The chain uses TRBV9 and TRBJ1-6; D is undetermined. V lost 3 bases to trimming and J lost 0 bases, with 19 bases between them. The CDR3 is 19 amino acids. Germline V gives CDR1 SGDLS, CDR2 YYNGEE. CDR3 coding DNA: TGTGCCAGCAGCGCCTTTCACCCCTCGGTTAGCTCCTATAATTCACCCCTCCACTTT. It encodes CASSAFHPSVSSYNSPLHF.

The gene calls are TRBV29-1 and TRBJ2-3; TRBD1 agrees at 9 bases. CDR3 size: 13 residues. CDR1 and CDR2 from the germline V gene are SQVTM and ANQGSEA. Trimming at V came to 6 bases and at J to 2 bases, leaving 3 bases not matched to a gene. The CDR3 sequence: CSVQQGATDTQYF. The CDR3 bases are TGCAGCGTCCAACAGGGGGCCACAGATACGCAGTATTTT.